This T cell receptor beta chain appears in the sequencing data of a study of T-cell memory formation after mild COVID-19. MiXCR, run by TCRdb on the 5' RACE reads, gives a single entry per CDR3 protein. Of roughly 110,000 distinct CDR3 sequences listed, approximately 14% are singletons. Deletions cut 3 bases from V and 1 base from J, with 9 bases between. CDR1 and CDR2 (germline): SGHTA, FQGTGA. CDR3 length: 14 residues. The sequence was collected from a man between 18 and 35 years old who had mild COVID-19 (a few samples of this study predate the infection). Cell type and time point are not known. Sample: PBMCs or a T cell subset sorted from them (not recorded which). The rearrangement links TRBV7-3 to TRBJ1-1; D is unresolved. This chain's CDR3 is CASSFGPGNTEAFF. The CDR3 coding sequence is TGTGCCAGCAGCTTCGGACCTGGGAACACTGAAGCTTTCTTT.